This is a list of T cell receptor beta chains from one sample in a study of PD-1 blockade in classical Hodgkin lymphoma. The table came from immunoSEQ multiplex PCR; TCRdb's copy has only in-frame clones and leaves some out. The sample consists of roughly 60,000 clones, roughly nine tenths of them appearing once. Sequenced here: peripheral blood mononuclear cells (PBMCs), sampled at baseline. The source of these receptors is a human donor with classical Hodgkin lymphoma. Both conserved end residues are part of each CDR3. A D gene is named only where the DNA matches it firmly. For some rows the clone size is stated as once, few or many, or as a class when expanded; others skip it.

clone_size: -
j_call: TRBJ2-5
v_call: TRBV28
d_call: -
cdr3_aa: CASSLLREDRETQYF
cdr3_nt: TGTGCCAGCAGCCTGCTGAGGGAGGATCGAGAGACCCAGTACTTC

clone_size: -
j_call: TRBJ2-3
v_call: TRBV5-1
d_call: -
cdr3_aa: CASSGRTLTDTQYF
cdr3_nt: TGCGCCAGCAGCGGCAGGACCCTCACAGATACGCAGTATTTT

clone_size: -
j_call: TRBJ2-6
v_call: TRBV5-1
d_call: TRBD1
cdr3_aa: CASSVTGTGANVLTF
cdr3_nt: TGCGCCAGCAGCGTGACAGGGACTGGGGCCAACGTCCTGACTTTC

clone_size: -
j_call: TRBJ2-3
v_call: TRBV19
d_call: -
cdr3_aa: CASSIRVADTQYF
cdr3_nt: TGTGCCAGTAGTATAAGGGTGGCAGATACGCAGTATTTT

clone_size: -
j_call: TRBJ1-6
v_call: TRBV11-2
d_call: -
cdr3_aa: CASSPGGSSYNSPLHF
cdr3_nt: TGTGCCAGCAGCCCGGGAGGGAGCTCCTATAATTCACCCCTCCACTTT

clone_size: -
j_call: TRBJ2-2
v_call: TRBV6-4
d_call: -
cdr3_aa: CASRKGGDANTGELFF
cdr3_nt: TGTGCCAGCAGAAAAGGGGGGGACGCGAACACCGGGGAGCTGTTTTTT

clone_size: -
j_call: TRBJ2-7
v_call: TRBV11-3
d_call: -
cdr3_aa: CATPDRISYEQYF
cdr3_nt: TGTGCCACCCCGGACAGAATATCCTACGAGCAGTACTTC

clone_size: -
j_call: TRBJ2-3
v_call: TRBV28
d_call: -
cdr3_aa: CASSWDSTDTQYF
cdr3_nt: TGTGCCAGCAGTTGGGACAGCACAGATACGCAGTATTTT

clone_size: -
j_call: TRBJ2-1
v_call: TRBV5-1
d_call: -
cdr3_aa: CASSLATRQGRGEQFF
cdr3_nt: TGCGCCAGCAGCTTGGCCACAAGGCAGGGGCGGGGGGAGCAGTTCTTC

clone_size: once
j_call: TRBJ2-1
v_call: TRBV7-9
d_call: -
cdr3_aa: CASSPGTEQFF
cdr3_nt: TGTGCCAGCAGCCCCGGGACAGAGCAGTTCTTC

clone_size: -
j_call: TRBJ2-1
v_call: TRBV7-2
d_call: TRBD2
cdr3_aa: CASSTASGGADEQFF
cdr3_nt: TGTGCCAGCAGCACAGCTAGCGGGGGGGCCGATGAGCAGTTCTTC

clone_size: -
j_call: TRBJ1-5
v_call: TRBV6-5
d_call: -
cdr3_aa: CASSNQYSNQPQHF
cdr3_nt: TGTGCCAGCAGTAACCAGTATAGCAATCAGCCCCAGCATTTT

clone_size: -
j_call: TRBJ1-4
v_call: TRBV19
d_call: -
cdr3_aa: CASSTPHGGGYEKLFF
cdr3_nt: TGTGCCAGTAGTACACCGCACGGGGGCGGGTATGAAAAACTGTTTTTT

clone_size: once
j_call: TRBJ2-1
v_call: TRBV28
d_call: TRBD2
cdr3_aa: CASSRLAGVYNEQFF
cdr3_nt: TGTGCCAGCAGTCGACTAGCGGGAGTGTACAATGAGCAGTTCTTC

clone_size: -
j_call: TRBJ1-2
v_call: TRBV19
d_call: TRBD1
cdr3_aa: CASSAGTGGLWGYTF
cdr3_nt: TGTGCCAGTAGTGCGGGGACAGGGGGCCTTTGGGGCTACACCTTC

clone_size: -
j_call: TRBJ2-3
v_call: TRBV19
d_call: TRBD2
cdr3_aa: CASRRGTSGATDTQYF
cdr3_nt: TGTGCCAGTAGACGAGGGACTAGCGGGGCCACAGATACGCAGTATTTT

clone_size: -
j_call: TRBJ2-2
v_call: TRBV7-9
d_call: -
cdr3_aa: CASSSQMEGRAGELFF
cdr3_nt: TGTGCCAGCAGCTCCCAAATGGAGGGCCGTGCCGGGGAGCTGTTTTTT

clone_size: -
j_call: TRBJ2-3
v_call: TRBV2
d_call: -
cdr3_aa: CASSDVGRNISTDTQYF
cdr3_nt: TGTGCCAGCAGTGACGTCGGGCGTAATATTAGCACAGATACGCAGTATTTT

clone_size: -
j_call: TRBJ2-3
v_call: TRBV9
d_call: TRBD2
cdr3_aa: CASSVVQREGPDTQYF
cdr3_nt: TGTGCCAGCAGCGTAGTACAGCGGGAGGGCCCCGATACGCAGTATTTT

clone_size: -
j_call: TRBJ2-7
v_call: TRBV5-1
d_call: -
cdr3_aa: CASRLSSYEQYF
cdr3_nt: TGCGCCAGCAGACTATCTTCCTACGAGCAGTACTTC

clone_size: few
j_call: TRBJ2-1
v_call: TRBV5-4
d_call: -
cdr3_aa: CASSSVRDTTYNEQFF
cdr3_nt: TGTGCCAGCAGCTCGGTCCGGGACACGACCTACAATGAGCAGTTCTTC

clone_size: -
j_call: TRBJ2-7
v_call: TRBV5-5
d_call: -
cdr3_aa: CASSSPGNPRDEQYF
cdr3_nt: TGTGCCAGCAGCTCGCCGGGCAACCCTCGGGACGAGCAGTACTTC

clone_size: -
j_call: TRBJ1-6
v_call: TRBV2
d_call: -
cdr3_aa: CASKDRSFTPLHF
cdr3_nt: TGTGCCAGCAAAGACAGGTCGTTTACACCCCTCCACTTT

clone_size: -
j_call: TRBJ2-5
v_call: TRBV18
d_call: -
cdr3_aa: CASSPTARETQYF
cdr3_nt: TGTGCCAGCTCACCGACCGCCCGGGAGACCCAGTACTTC

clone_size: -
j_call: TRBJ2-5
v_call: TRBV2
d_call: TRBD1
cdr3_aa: CASSAAGGETQYF
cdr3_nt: TGTGCCAGCAGTGCGGCAGGGGGTGAGACCCAGTACTTC